The clone carrying this T cell receptor (beta chain) was observed a few times. Antigen: not known. This record belongs to a study of post-analysis software for immune sequencing data. Across the whole study: Included courses were relapsing-remitting and secondary progressive multiple sclerosis; progressive-relapsing multiple sclerosis was also included. Study results and limitations: In patients, about five TRBV segments were more frequent than in controls, with TRBV5-6, TRBV5-1 and TRBV20-1 among them. Clustering by F measure revealed strong co-clustering among samples prepared together in one batch. Compared with controls, patients showed significantly lower normalized Chao1 diversity.

Germline assignment: CDR1 MNHNS and CDR2 SASEGT. Trimming pared 3 bases from V and 6 bases from J, leaving 15 bases between. This CDR3 region has 14 residues. Unique-molecular-identifier-tagged TCR beta cDNA libraries were used. TCRdb ran MiXCR on the PCR reads and lists one entry per CDR3 protein. The sample includes under 650,000 distinct CDR3 sequences, roughly 45% of them seen just once. This TCR was recovered from a girl between 5 and 17 years old with multiple sclerosis. The rearrangement uses TRBV6-1 and TRBJ2-7; tentatively, D is TRBD2 (6 bases). Sequences were obtained from blood. In nucleotides, the CDR3 is TGTGCCAGCAGTGAGATAGCGGACCTCTCCGAGCAGTACTTC. Protein sequence: CASSEIADLSEQYF.